The 28 T cell receptor beta chains reported below all come from one sample, sequenced in a study of blood T cell repertoires in COVID-19. Clones were read by immunoSEQ multiplex PCR, and TCRdb kept only the in-frame ones, dropping some. Here the sample spans about 120,000 clones, about 80% being singletons. The sequenced sample consisted of peripheral blood. The receptors originated from a man aged 65 to 79 with active or convalescent COVID-19.

CDR3 amino acids: CASSLARDQYEQYF. DNA of the CDR3: TGTGCCAGCAGCTTAGCGCGGGACCAATACGAGCAGTACTTC. V and J are TRBV7-2 and TRBJ2-7, with a tentative D call TRBD2 (6 bases). CDR1 SGHTA and CDR2 FQGNSA come from the germline V gene. Trimming stripped 0 bases from V and 4 bases from J, with 10 bases between. CDR3 length: 14 residues. Combining the CDR3 with reference TRBV7-2 and TRBJ2-7 gives the whole variable domain GAGVSQSPSNKVTEKGKDVELRCDPISGHTALYWYRQSLGQGLEFLIYFQGNSAPDKSGLPSDRFSAERTGGSVSTLTIQRTQQEDSAVYLCASSLARDQYEQYFGPGTRLTVT.

The chain links TRBV6-1 to TRBJ2-3, with TRBD1 matching over 7 bases. With V trimmed by 3 bases and J by 2 bases, 5 bases remained unmatched. This CDR3 contains 15 residues. Per the germline V gene, CDR1 is MNHNS and CDR2 is SASEGT. In DNA, the CDR3 is TGTGCCAGCAGTGAGGGACAGCTGAACACAGATACGCAGTATTTT. Translating it yields CASSEGQLNTDTQYF.

This sequence joins TRBV27 and TRBJ1-4, with a weak D call TRBD1 (5 bases). The CDR3 is 15 residues long. V was pared by 8 bases and J by 7 bases, with 20 bases between. Germline loops: CDR1 MNHEY, CDR2 SMNVEV (reference sequence). DNA for the CDR3: TGTGCCAGCCGTCCCTCCACAGGCCTGGGTGAAAAACTGTTTTTT. As protein: CASRPSTGLGEKLFF.

The J gene is TRBJ1-1, the V gene TRBV12-3 or TRBV12-4; TRBD1 matches at 9 bases. This CDR3 is built from 13 residues. The junction had 4 bases not matched to a gene; V was cut back by 5 bases and J by 6 bases. The CDR3 loop reads CASSMGQGAEAFF. CDR3 DNA sequence: TGTGCCAGCAGTATGGGACAGGGCGCTGAAGCTTTCTTT.

This clone appeared a single time. This sequence joins TRBV5-1 and TRBJ2-7, with a possible D match to TRBD1 (7 bases). This CDR3 contains 13 residues. Germline CDR1 reads SGHRS; CDR2 reads YFSETQ. V dropped 5 bases and J dropped 3 bases, with 12 bases sitting between them. The CDR3 protein is CASRRDSSYEQYF. In DNA form, the CDR3 reads TGCGCCAGCAGGCGGGACAGCAGCTACGAGCAGTACTTC.

The chain recombines TRBV6-5 with TRBJ1-5, with a possible D match to TRBD1 (5 bases). Germline V lookup: CDR1 MNHEY, CDR2 SVGAGI. The CDR3 runs to 14 residues. Trimming took 7 bases from V and 3 from J, leaving 13 bases between them. The CDR3 loop reads CASIDDSYNQPQHF. The CDR3 bases are TGTGCCAGCATCGATGACAGCTACAATCAGCCCCAGCATTTT.

The chain carries TRBV6-5 and TRBJ1-4, with 8 nucleotides matching TRBD1. This CDR3 spans 13 amino acids. Germline trimming cut 8 bases from V and 5 bases from J; bases unmatched to any gene: 4. Germline V gene data show CDR1 as MNHEY and CDR2 as SVGAGI. CDR3 in DNA: TGTGCCAGCGGGAGGACAGGGAATGAAAAACTGTTTTTT. Translation: CASGRTGNEKLFF.

The count of this clone is one. The chain carries TRBV9 and TRBJ1-3, with D unresolved. V dropped 3 bases and J dropped 4 bases, with 5 bases sitting between them. The CDR3 extends over 12 amino acids. Germline-derived CDR1 and CDR2 are SGDLS and YYNGEE. CDR3 nucleotides: TGTGCCAGCAGCGGAGGGGGAAACACCATATATTTT. Its protein product is CASSGGGNTIYF.

CDR3 loop: CASSSGQGATEAFF. The CDR3 DNA reads TGTGCCAGCAGTTCCGGACAGGGGGCAACTGAAGCTTTCTTT. The chain combines TRBV6-2 or TRBV6-3 with TRBJ1-1, with TRBD1 identical over 11 bases. The CDR3 runs 14 residues. V dropped 4 bases and J dropped 5; count of bases not matched to a gene: 3. CDR1 and CDR2 (germline): MNHEY, SVGEGT.

This chain uses TRBV6-5 with TRBJ2-2; 12 bases map to TRBD2. CDR1 is MNHEY and CDR2 is SVGAGI in the germline V gene. The CDR3 length is 16 residues. The V and J ends lost 4 bases and 6 bases, in that order; junction bases with no gene match: 6. The CDR3 region has the DNA TGTGCCAGCAGTTCTACTAGCGGGGGGTCCTCCGGGGAGCTGTTTTTT. It yields the protein CASSSTSGGSSGELFF.

V and J are TRBV3-1 (or the pseudogene TRBV3-2) and TRBJ2-5, with 8 bases lining up with TRBD2. V trimming: 0 bases; J trimming: 2 bases; junction bases outside the gene matches: 5. Germline V gives CDR1 LGHDT, CDR2 YNNKEL (reference sequence). This CDR3 has 16 residues. In DNA form, the CDR3 reads TGTGCCAGCAGCCAAGAAGCGGGAGCGGGACAAGAGACCCAGTACTTC. It translates to CASSQEAGAGQETQYF.

A single count supports this clone. The CDR3 DNA is TGCGCCAGCAGCCAAGATGTACTGGGGAGTGTCGGTGAAGCTTTCTTT. Translation: CASSQDVLGSVGEAFF. This sequence joins TRBV4-3 and TRBJ1-1; D uncertain. CDR1 and CDR2 from the germline V gene are LGHNA and YSLEER. V lost 0 bases to trimming and J lost 7 bases, with 18 bases between them. The CDR3 is 16 residues long.

The chain links TRBV10-3 to TRBJ1-3, with D maybe TRBD1 (5 bases). CDR1 and CDR2 (germline): ENHRY, SYGVKD. V was clipped by 11 bases and J by 0 bases, with 8 bases between them. This CDR3 contains 12 residues. This chain's CDR3 is CAAQGSGNTIYF. The CDR3 DNA is TGTGCCGCTCAGGGCTCTGGAAACACCATATATTTT.

This rearrangement joins TRBV25-1 to TRBJ2-5, with D possibly TRBD2 on 5 matching bases. V was pared by 6 bases and J by 2 bases, with 13 bases between. The V gene's germline CDR1 is MGHDK and CDR2 SYGVNS. CDR3 length: 14 residues. The CDR3 loop is CASRASGKQETQYF. DNA of the CDR3: TGTGCCAGCAGAGCCTCGGGGAAACAAGAGACCCAGTACTTC.

The chain uses TRBV30 and TRBJ1-1; D remains ambiguous. Germline V gene lookup returns CDR1 GTSNPN and CDR2 SVGIG (reference sequence). V was clipped by 1 base and J by 2 bases, with 14 bases between them. The CDR3 spans 15 residues. CDR3 nucleotides: TGTGCCTGGAGTGAAGGCAGCCTAGGAAACACTGAAGCTTTCTTT. Its protein product is CAWSEGSLGNTEAFF.

This clone came up once. This sequence joins TRBV11-2 and TRBJ2-7; 9 nucleotides agree with TRBD1. Per the germline V gene, CDR1 is SGHAT and CDR2 is FQNNGV. V dropped 5 bases and J dropped 2; count of bases not matched to a gene: 7. There are 15 residues in the CDR3. The CDR3 protein is CASSIHGQGTYEQYF. CDR3 nucleotide sequence: TGTGCCAGCAGCATACACGGACAGGGGACCTACGAGCAGTACTTC.

This clone is a singleton in its sample. The chain uses TRBV5-4 and TRBJ1-6; TRBD1 is a possible D gene (6 bases). Trimming stripped 3 bases from V and 5 bases from J, with 9 bases between. CDR3 size: 14 residues. Germline V gives CDR1 SGHNT, CDR2 YYREEE (reference sequence). CDR3 bases: TGTGCCAGCAGCTCCCGGGACAATAATTCACCCCTCCACTTT. It encodes CASSSRDNNSPLHF. The full variable domain, with the rest looked up from reference TRBV5-4 and TRBJ1-6, is ETGVTQSPTHLIKTRGQQVTLRCSSQSGHNTVSWYQQALGQGPQFIFQYYREEENGRGNFPPRFSGLQFPNYSSELNVNALELDDSALYLCASSSRDNNSPLHFGNGTRLTVT.

The genes are TRBV15 and TRBJ2-2; 15 bases agree with TRBD2. The ends lost 5 bases at V and 7 bases at J; junction bases unmatched: 11. The CDR3 extends over 18 amino acids. Germline assignment: CDR1 LNHNV and CDR2 YYDKDF (reference sequence). DNA of the CDR3: TGTGCCACCAGCTACGGACTAGCGGGAGGGCATCTAAGCGGGGAGCTGTTTTTT. Its translation is CATSYGLAGGHLSGELFF.

The J gene is TRBJ2-2, the V gene TRBV14, with 12 positions matching TRBD2. The CDR3 consists of 18 residues. With V trimmed by 3 bases and J by 2 bases, 7 bases remained unmatched. The germline V gene has CDR1 SGHDN and CDR2 FVKESK. CDR3 coding DNA: TGTGCCAGCAGCCAGGTAAGGACTAGCGGGGACAACACCGGGGAGCTGTTTTTT. This encodes CASSQVRTSGDNTGELFF.

This chain joins TRBV10-3 and TRBJ1-2; 8 bases match TRBD1. The CDR3 is 14 amino acids. The V gene's germline CDR1 is ENHRY and CDR2 SYGVKD. After removal of 2 bases from V and 2 bases from J, the junction contained 1 base not matched to a gene. The chain's CDR3 is CAISEGQGNYGYTF. CDR3 DNA sequence: TGTGCCATCAGTGAGGGACAGGGAAACTATGGCTACACCTTC.

The chain couples TRBV5-4 to TRBJ1-4; D might be TRBD1 (5 bases). Germline assignment: CDR1 SGHNT and CDR2 YYREEE (reference sequence). V was clipped by 0 bases and J by 7 bases, with 10 bases between them. The CDR3 extends over 14 amino acids. The CDR3 is CASSLGGSAEKLFF. The CDR3 nucleotides read TGTGCCAGCAGCTTGGGGGGCTCGGCTGAAAAACTGTTTTTT.

Here the CDR3 DNA reads TGCAGCGTTGAAGAACGCCGGGGGGGCTACGAGCAGTACTTC. Translated: CSVEERRGGYEQYF. V and J are TRBV29-1 and TRBJ2-7; 8 bases fit TRBD2. Germline CDR1 reads SQVTM; CDR2 reads ANQGSEA. Trimming removed 0 bases from V and 3 bases from J; junction bases left unmatched: 4. The CDR3 has 14 residues.

The genes are TRBV6-5 and TRBJ2-7; the match to TRBD2 covers 9 bases. V shed 2 bases and J 2 bases; nucleotides not matched to a gene: 1. CDR3 size: 14 residues. CDR1 and CDR2 from the germline V gene are MNHEY and SVGAGI. The CDR3 sequence is CASSYQREAYEQYF. The CDR3 DNA follows: TGTGCCAGCAGTTACCAGCGGGAGGCCTACGAGCAGTACTTC.

CDR3 DNA: TGTGCCAGCAGTTACATGGGACTAGCGAGCACAGATACGCAGTATTTT. This codes for CASSYMGLASTDTQYF. V and J are TRBV6-2 or TRBV6-3 and TRBJ2-3; TRBD2 aligns across 10 bases. Germline assignment: CDR1 MNHEY and CDR2 SVGEGT. V lost 2 bases and J lost 0; bases outside the gene matches: 2. This CDR3 is built from 16 residues.

The chain carries TRBV11-3 and TRBJ1-2; D unclear. Per the germline V gene, CDR1 is SGHNT and CDR2 is YENEEA. The V and J ends lost 6 bases and 4 bases respectively, with 21 bases between them. The CDR3 has 16 amino acids. For the CDR3, the DNA is TGTGCCAGCAGTTCAAACCCGGGCCGCGGGTCCTATGGCTACACCTTC. Its translation: CASSSNPGRGSYGYTF.

This clone was found once. This chain links TRBV7-8 with TRBJ2-4; 8 bases fit TRBD1. V shed 5 bases, J shed 6 bases, and the junction held 6 bases outside the gene matches. In germline, CDR1 is SGHVS, CDR2 FQNEAQ. The CDR3 is 14 residues long. The CDR3 DNA reads TGTGCCAGCAGCCGAGGACAGGGTACAAACATTCAGTACTTC. This sequence encodes CASSRGQGTNIQYF.

This chain links TRBV3-1 (or the pseudogene TRBV3-2) with TRBJ1-6, with a possible D match to TRBD1 (5 bases). CDR3 length: 17 amino acids. Trimming shortened V by 4 bases and J by 6 bases, and 19 bases separated the two germline ends. Germline V gene data show CDR1 as LGHDT and CDR2 as YNNKEL (reference sequence). CDR3 in amino acids: CASSPRGVRGGNSPLHF. CDR3 nucleotide sequence: TGTGCCAGCAGCCCTCGCGGGGTGAGGGGAGGTAATTCACCCCTCCACTTT.

V gene TRBV27 combines with J gene TRBJ1-2; TRBD1 might be the D (6 bases). CDR1 and CDR2 from the germline V gene are MNHEY and SMNVEV (reference sequence). Trimming shortened V by 0 bases and J by 5 bases, and 13 bases separated the two germline ends. The CDR3 runs 15 residues. The chain's CDR3 is CASSLSNRVIYGYTF. CDR3 DNA: TGTGCCAGCAGTTTATCGAACAGGGTGATTTATGGCTACACCTTC.